A selection of T cell receptor beta chains follows, all from one sample in a study of beta chain features in type 1 diabetes. Generated by immunoSEQ multiplex PCR, the TCRdb table keeps only in-frame clones and is missing some. This repertoire shows some 360,000 clones, over 9% found once; its top ten account for around 0.66%. What was sequenced was central memory CD4+ T cells from blood. The receptor source for this set is a young man with type 1 diabetes. Each CDR3 is given with its conserved first and last residue. D genes are given only for firm matches. Rows may omit the clone size; those that give it use once, few, many or a size class.

v_gene	len	abundance	d_gene	j_gene	CDR3aa	CDR3nt
TRBV5-6	14	few	NA	TRBJ1-1	CASSLQGLRAEAFF	TGTGCCAGCAGCTTGCAGGGCCTCAGGGCTGAAGCTTTCTTT
TRBV2	15	few	NA	TRBJ2-6	CASSVKVLGANVLTF	TGTGCCAGCAGTGTTAAAGTCTTAGGGGCCAACGTCCTGACTTTC
TRBV10-3	18	NA	NA	TRBJ2-7	CAISDQTRGQGSSYEQYF	TGTGCCATCAGTGACCAAACGAGGGGCCAGGGGTCCTCCTACGAGCAGTACTTC
TRBV27	17	NA	TRBD2	TRBJ2-3	CASSSTTSGRVTDTQYF	TGTGCCAGCAGTTCTACGACTAGCGGGAGGGTTACAGATACGCAGTATTTT
TRBV9	16	few	TRBD2	TRBJ2-7	CASSVATGRGDYEQYF	TGTGCCAGCAGCGTAGCTACCGGGAGGGGGGACTACGAGCAGTACTTC
TRBV14	13	many	TRBD2	TRBJ2-1	CASSPNLAGEQFF	TGTGCCAGCAGCCCTAACCTAGCGGGTGAGCAGTTCTTC
TRBV6-5	15	NA	NA	TRBJ2-3	CASSYRGSPTDTQYF	TGTGCCAGCAGTTACAGAGGGAGCCCCACAGATACGCAGTATTTT
TRBV28	15	NA	TRBD1	TRBJ2-7	CASRSGQGVSYEQYF	TGTGCCAGCAGGTCGGGACAGGGGGTGTCCTACGAGCAGTACTTC
TRBV11-2	13	NA	NA	TRBJ2-5	CASSGQVVETQYF	TGTGCCAGCAGCGGGCAGGTTGTCGAGACCCAGTACTTC
TRBV5-1	16	NA	NA	TRBJ1-2	CASSVQAPPANYGYTF	TGCGCCAGCAGCGTTCAGGCGCCACCAGCTAACTATGGCTACACCTTC
TRBV7-9	13	NA	TRBD1	TRBJ2-5	CASSLVDRGTQYF	TGTGCCAGCAGCTTAGTGGACAGGGGGACCCAGTACTTC
TRBV27	13	many	NA	TRBJ2-3	CASSPYSTDTQYF	TGTGCCAGCAGTCCTTATAGCACAGATACGCAGTATTTT
TRBV2	13	few	NA	TRBJ2-1	CASEIYEGSEQFF	TGTGCCAGCGAAATCTACGAGGGATCCGAGCAGTTCTTC
TRBV5-4	15	few	NA	TRBJ2-3	CASSLGSHSTDTQYF	TGTGCCAGCAGCTTGGGGAGCCATAGCACAGATACGCAGTATTTT
TRBV28	13	few	NA	TRBJ2-1	CASSSQGINEQFF	TGTGCCAGCAGTTCACAGGGAATCAATGAGCAGTTCTTC
TRBV5-1	14	few	NA	TRBJ2-1	CASSFQTRRNEQFF	TGCGCCAGCAGCTTCCAGACCCGCCGGAATGAGCAGTTCTTC
TRBV18	14	NA	NA	TRBJ2-6	CASSESSGANVLTF	TGTGCCAGCTCAGAGAGCTCTGGGGCCAACGTCCTGACTTTC
TRBV4-3	15	NA	NA	TRBJ2-7	CASSQDVSRLYEQYF	TGCGCCAGCAGCCAAGATGTAAGTAGGCTCTACGAGCAGTACTTC
TRBV25-1	15	few	NA	TRBJ2-3	CASSEFGTSTDTQYF	TGTGCCAGCAGTGAATTTGGGACTAGCACAGATACGCAGTATTTT
TRBV28	16	many	TRBD1	TRBJ1-3	CASSFLTGGAGNTIYF	TGTGCCAGCTCCTTTTTAACAGGGGGAGCTGGAAACACCATATATTTT
TRBV7-8	15	few	NA	TRBJ1-1	CASSPYDGLNTEAFF	TGTGCCAGCAGCCCTTATGACGGATTGAACACTGAAGCTTTCTTT
TRBV6-6	14	few	NA	TRBJ2-7	CASSYAGGSYEQYF	TGTGCCAGCAGTTACGCAGGCGGGTCCTACGAGCAGTACTTC
TRBV2	13	many	NA	TRBJ2-1	CASKLAANNEQFF	TGTGCCAGCAAACTAGCAGCAAACAATGAGCAGTTCTTC
TRBV7-9	13	many	TRBD2	TRBJ2-3	CAARRESTDTQYF	TGTGCCGCCCGGCGGGAGAGCACAGATACGCAGTATTTT
TRBV5-4	12	few	NA	TRBJ1-1	CASSRGLIEAFF	TGTGCCAGCAGCCGGGGCCTAATTGAAGCTTTCTTT
TRBV6-5	11	few	TRBD2	TRBJ2-1	CASSRSGSGIF	TGTGCCAGCAGCCGTAGCGGGAGTGGGATCTTC
TRBV28	17	many	NA	TRBJ2-6	CASSFPAGFSGANVLTF	TGTGCCAGCAGTTTTCCGGCAGGCTTCTCTGGGGCCAACGTCCTGACTTTC
TRBV6-6	15	few	NA	TRBJ2-7	CASSYSTGSYYEQYF	TGTGCCAGCAGTTACAGCACAGGGTCCTACTACGAGCAGTACTTC
TRBV5-1	14	few	TRBD1	TRBJ2-5	CASSGGQGAETQYF	TGCGCCAGCAGCGGTGGACAGGGGGCAGAGACCCAGTACTTC
TRBV7-2	14	NA	NA	TRBJ2-7	CASSFGTGSYEQHF	NA
TRBV28	15	few	NA	TRBJ2-7	CASTTATPVGHEQYF	TGTGCCAGCACCACGGCAACGCCAGTTGGCCACGAGCAGTACTTC
TRBV6-6	12	few	NA	TRBJ1-5	CASNFRNQPQHF	TGTGCCAGCAACTTTCGCAATCAGCCCCAGCATTTT
TRBV15	13	few	NA	TRBJ2-7	CATSRVGGSEQYF	TGTGCCACCAGCAGAGTCGGAGGGTCCGAGCAGTACTTC
TRBV6-5	13	NA	TRBD1	TRBJ2-5	CASSYERQGSQYF	TGTGCCAGCAGTTACGAAAGACAGGGGTCGCAGTACTTC
TRBV7-9	15	few	NA	TRBJ1-2	CASSYAGTMTLGYTF	TGTGCCAGCAGCTACGCCGGGACTATGACTCTTGGCTACACCTTC
TRBV6-1	15	NA	TRBD1	TRBJ1-1	CASSEPSGQATEAFF	TGTGCCAGCAGTGAACCCTCGGGACAGGCCACTGAAGCTTTCTTT
TRBV28	14	NA	TRBD1	TRBJ1-2	CASSLSDRVKGYTF	TGTGCCAGCAGTTTATCGGACAGGGTAAAAGGCTACACCTTC
TRBV9	14	NA	TRBD1	TRBJ2-7	CASQRGTGGYEQYF	TGTGCCAGCCAGAGGGGGACAGGGGGCTACGAGCAGTACTTC
TRBV6-5	13	NA	NA	TRBJ1-5	CASSSQRDQPQHF	TGTGCCAGCAGCTCACAAAGGGATCAGCCCCAGCATTTT
TRBV18	14	many	NA	TRBJ1-1	CASSPQFAKTEAFF	TGTGCCAGCTCACCACAGTTCGCGAAAACTGAAGCTTTCTTT
TRBV7-9	15	many	NA	TRBJ2-1	CASRVSTARVGEQFF	TGTGCCAGCAGGGTCTCGACGGCTCGGGTAGGTGAGCAGTTCTTC
TRBV19	15	few	NA	TRBJ1-2	CASSTAGIQNYGYTF	TGTGCCAGTAGTACTGCAGGGATTCAAAACTATGGCTACACCTTC
TRBV27	13	NA	TRBD1	TRBJ2-7	CASSGQGVYEQYF	TGTGCCAGCAGCGGACAGGGGGTCTACGAGCAGTACTTC
TRBV5-4	14	few	NA	TRBJ1-4	CASSYSQGSEKLFF	TGTGCCAGCAGCTATTCACAGGGTAGCGAAAAACTGTTTTTT
TRBV19	14	NA	NA	TRBJ1-2	CASSIDSGGYGYTF	TGTGCCAGTAGTATCGACTCGGGGGGCTATGGCTACACCTTC
TRBV29-1	10	NA	NA	TRBJ2-2	CSVKTGELFF	TGCAGCGTTAAAACCGGGGAGCTGTTTTTT
TRBV9	16	many	NA	TRBJ2-5	CASSVVGGGSQETQYF	TGTGCCAGCAGCGTAGTCGGAGGGGGGAGCCAAGAGACCCAGTACTTC
TRBV5-1	14	few	NA	TRBJ2-5	CASSLEGSGETQYF	TGCGCCAGCAGCTTGGAGGGTTCGGGAGAGACCCAGTACTTC
TRBV2	13	NA	TRBD1	TRBJ2-1	CASNLGQQNEQFF	TGTGCCAGCAATCTGGGACAGCAGAATGAGCAGTTCTTC
TRBV14	14	few	TRBD1	TRBJ1-1	CASSQRTGGAEAFF	TGTGCCAGCAGCCAGCGGACAGGGGGGGCTGAAGCTTTCTTT
TRBV10-3	12	few	TRBD1	TRBJ2-7	CAIRDRDHEQYF	TGTGCCATCAGGGACAGGGACCACGAGCAGTACTTC
TRBV7-9	16	NA	NA	TRBJ1-4	CASSSGQGRANEKLFF	TGTGCCAGCAGCTCGGGTCAGGGGAGGGCTAATGAAAAACTGTTTTTT
TRBV7-6	15	NA	TRBD1	TRBJ2-2	CASGAGTGYTGELFF	TGTGCTAGCGGAGCCGGGACAGGTTACACCGGGGAGCTGTTTTTT
TRBV7-2	16	many	NA	TRBJ2-4	CASSFVGRAAKNIQYF	TGTGCCAGCAGCTTCGTGGGTAGGGCAGCCAAAAACATTCAGTACTTC